Included here is one T cell receptor beta chain sequence, with context. This receptor's antigen is unknown. No base qualities exist here, and no much larger clone lies one base off it. Selection of patients required sufficient residual fresh-frozen tumor tissue and over two years of available survival data. An isocitrate dehydrogenase mutation was not carried by any of the glioblastoma patients, although molecular status was otherwise variable. PBMC were collected before vaccination, two weeks after the third vaccination, and at tumor progression if progression occurred. The Qiagen DNeasy Blood extraction Kit was used for extraction of genomic DNA. Using the immunoSEQ assay, TCRB CDR3 regions were amplified from 1.5 to 2 micrograms of genomic DNA, or from all available DNA when less than that was on hand. The multiplex PCR employed 60 forward primers targeting TCR V beta segments and 13 reverse primers targeting J beta segments. To estimate reads per starting template, synthetic control templates were spiked into each sample at limiting dilution. The Illumina HiSeq System generated sequencing reads of 87 bp. The study's processing was this. PCR and sequencing errors were removed by a nearest neighbor algorithm that merged closely related sequences. TCR overlap was defined as the percentage of unique tumor TCR beta sequences that were also present in the same patient's peripheral blood. This immuneACCESS table, as held by TCRdb, lists in-frame sequences with V and J called but not all clones. Of the missing ones, under half trace to an unresolved V gene in checked studies; the others have no known cause. The V and J calls and the clone size are those of that table, but D and trimming were determined from the DNA. This sample is represented by around 96,000 clones; approximately 80% of them were singletons. In total, the top ten clones hold around 6% of the sample.

Via the germline V gene (reference sequence), CDR1 is MNHEY and CDR2 SMNVEV. The CDR3 numbers 16 residues from cysteine through phenylalanine. The CDR3 DNA has 48 bases and is translated from base 1. At the junction V is shortened by 2 bases and J by 7 bases, with 21 bases in between. This sample is part of a study of glioma-infiltrating T cells after dendritic cell vaccination listed by TCRdb under 2016. Looking at the study overall: A cohort of some 15 glioblastoma patients from Phase I and II dendritic cell vaccination trials was included, of whom 9 were newly diagnosed and 6 had recurrent disease. Autologous tumor lysate-pulsed dendritic cell vaccination was administered to the patients between 2003 and 2012. The vaccine was prepared from monocyte-derived dendritic cells that were cultured for seven to eight days with IL-4 and GM-CSF and then pulsed overnight with autologous tumor lysate. Patients received three intradermal dendritic cell vaccine injections at biweekly intervals in the arm below the axilla. Tumor-infiltrating lymphocyte content was quantified and tumor and blood repertoires were compared in dendritic cell-vaccinated glioblastoma patients by deep sequencing of TCR beta CDR3 regions. Survival after dendritic cell vaccination was correlated with TCR sequencing metrics, such as TIL content and the overlap between tumor and blood repertoires.

Points the paper makes about the study in general: Higher estimated pretreatment TIL content predicted longer time to progression and overall survival after dendritic cell vaccination. The three-group TCR overlap response model was characterized as speculative, and prospective validation of the model was stated to be required. No direct relationship between TCR clonality and survival was found, suggesting that a diverse polyclonal response may matter. The cohort was small and heterogeneous, with few patients having full blood and tumor sets and even fewer initial-recurrent tumor pairs.

The source of this sequence is a human donor with glioblastoma. Sequencing used blood, obtained before dendritic cell vaccination. The rearranged segments are TRBV27 and TRBJ2-7; TRBD2 is a possible D gene, resting on 6 matching bases. This receptor carries the CDR3 CASSLEGRGDFREQYF. At the DNA level, the sequence is TGTGCCAGCAGTTTAGAGGGGCGAGGGGACTTTAGGGAGCAGTACTTC.